The clone carrying this T cell receptor (beta chain) was found once. The data were obtained in a study of naive CD8 T cells in extremely preterm neonates. With V trimmed by 8 bases and J by 4 bases, 7 bases remained unmatched. This CDR3 has 13 residues. Looked up from germline, CDR1 is MNHNY and CDR2 is SVGAGI (reference sequence). Data came from immunoSEQ multiplex PCR; TCRdb stores just in-frame clones and leaves some out. The sample records some 7,000 clones, 95% to 98% being singletons. The genes are TRBV6-6 and TRBJ1-1; 7 nucleotides match TRBD1. Sequencing was carried out using naive CD8+ T cells from blood. This clonotype was obtained from a human donor in good health. CDR3 protein: CASGDRVSTEAFF. The CDR3 nucleotides read TGTGCCAGCGGTGACAGGGTGAGCACTGAAGCTTTCTTT.